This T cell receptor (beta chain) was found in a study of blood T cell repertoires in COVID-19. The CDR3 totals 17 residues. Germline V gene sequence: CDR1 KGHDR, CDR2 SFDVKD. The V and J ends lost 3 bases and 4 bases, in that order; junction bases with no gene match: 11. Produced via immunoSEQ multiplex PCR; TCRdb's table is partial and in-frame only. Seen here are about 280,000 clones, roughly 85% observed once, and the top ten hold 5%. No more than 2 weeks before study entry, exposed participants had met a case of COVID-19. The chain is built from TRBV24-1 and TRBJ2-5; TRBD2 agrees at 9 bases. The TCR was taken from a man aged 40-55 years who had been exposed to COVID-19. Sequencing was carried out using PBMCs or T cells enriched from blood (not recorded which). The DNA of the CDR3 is TGTGCCACCAGTGATGGTGGCGCGGGAGGGCCCGGAGAGACCCAGTACTTC. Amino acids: CATSDGGAGGPGETQYF.